This T cell receptor beta chain came from a study of OX40 agonist ivuxolimab in advanced cancers. Across the study: Prior anti-PD-1, anti-PD-L1 or anti-CTLA-4 therapy did not bar entry, and more than 35% had some. Broader study findings: CD4+ and CD8+ T cells in blood underwent clonal expansion by week 6 at 0.1 to 3.0 mg/kg.

The assay was immunoSEQ multiplex PCR, and TCRdb's table has in-frame clones only and misses some. This table has 73,000 or so clones, more than 90% appearing once. Sampling of blood occurred at baseline, cycle 4 day 1, and cycle 7 day 1. Trimming shortened V by 2 bases and J by 3 bases, and 15 bases separated the two germline ends. Germline lookup yields CDR1 MNHEY and CDR2 SMNVEV (reference sequence). The CDR3 loop spans 16 amino acids. Points on this clone: As yet, its antigen is unknown.

V usage is TRBV27 and J usage is TRBJ2-3; D possibly corresponds to TRBD1 (6 bases). This receptor was obtained from an adult with an advanced solid tumor such as melanoma, head and neck, liver or kidney cancer. The input for sequencing was CD4+ or CD8+ T cells sorted from blood, taken in a trial of the OX40 agonist ivuxolimab. The CDR3 spells CASSLVTGELTDTQYF. The CDR3 bases are TGTGCCAGCAGTTTAGTGACAGGAGAACTTACAGATACGCAGTATTTT.